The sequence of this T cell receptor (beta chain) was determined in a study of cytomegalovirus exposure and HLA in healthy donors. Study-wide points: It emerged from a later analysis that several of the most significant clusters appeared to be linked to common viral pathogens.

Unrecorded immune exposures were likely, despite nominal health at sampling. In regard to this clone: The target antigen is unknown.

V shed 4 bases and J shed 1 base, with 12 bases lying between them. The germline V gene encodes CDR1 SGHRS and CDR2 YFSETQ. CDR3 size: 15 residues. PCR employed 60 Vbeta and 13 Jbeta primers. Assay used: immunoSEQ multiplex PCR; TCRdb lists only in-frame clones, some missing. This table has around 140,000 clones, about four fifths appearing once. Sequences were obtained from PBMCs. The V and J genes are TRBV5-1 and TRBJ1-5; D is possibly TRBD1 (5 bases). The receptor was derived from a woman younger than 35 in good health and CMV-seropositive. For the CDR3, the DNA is TGCGCCAGCAGCGCCTGGGGGGACAGCAATCAGCCCCAGCATTTT. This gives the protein CASSAWGDSNQPQHF. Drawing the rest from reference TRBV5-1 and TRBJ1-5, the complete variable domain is KAGVTQTPRYLIKTRGQQVTLSCSPISGHRSVSWYQQTPGQGLQFLFEYFSETQRNKGNFPGRFSGRQFSNSRSEMNVSTLELGDSALYLCASSAWGDSNQPQHFGDGTRLSIL.